A selection of T cell receptor beta chains follows, all from one sample in a study of Graves' ophthalmopathy and Graves' hyperthyroidism. TCRdb reprocessed the multiplex PCR reads with MiXCR, giving one entry per CDR3 protein. This table has 600,000 to 950,000 distinct CDR3 sequences, approximately 40% appearing once. Specimen: peripheral blood. All receptors derive from an adult man with Graves' ophthalmopathy. Each CDR3 is given with its conserved first and last residue. Fields, in order: J gene, D gene, clone size, V gene, CDR3 DNA, CDR3 protein. A D gene is named only where the DNA matches it firmly. Not every row has a clone size; where given, it reads once, few, many or a size class.

J gene: TRBJ2-7; D gene: TRBD1; clone size: NA; V gene: TRBV12-3/TRBV12-4; CDR3 DNA: TGTGCCAGCAGTTTCCATTCTTGGGTAAGGGACAGCTCCTACGAGCAGTACTTC; CDR3 protein: CASSFHSWVRDSSYEQYF
J gene: TRBJ1-5; D gene: NA; clone size: many; V gene: TRBV19; CDR3 DNA: TGTGCCAGTAGTATCCAGGACGGCAATCAGCCCCAGCATTTT; CDR3 protein: CASSIQDGNQPQHF
J gene: TRBJ2-7; D gene: NA; clone size: NA; V gene: TRBV7-9; CDR3 DNA: TGTGCCAGCAGTTTCGGGACTCCTGAGCAGTACTTC; CDR3 protein: CASSFGTPEQYF
J gene: TRBJ1-2; D gene: NA; clone size: NA; V gene: TRBV20-1; CDR3 DNA: TGCAGTGCTATAATGGACGGAGATGGCTACACCTTC; CDR3 protein: CSAIMDGDGYTF
J gene: TRBJ1-2; D gene: NA; clone size: few; V gene: TRBV5-6; CDR3 DNA: TGTGCCAGCAGCCCCGCCGGGACACATGGCTACACCTTC; CDR3 protein: CASSPAGTHGYTF
J gene: TRBJ1-1; D gene: TRBD1; clone size: NA; V gene: TRBV9; CDR3 DNA: TGTGCCAGCAGCGTAACAGGGGTTACGAACACTGAAGCTTTCTTT; CDR3 protein: CASSVTGVTNTEAFF
J gene: TRBJ2-5; D gene: NA; clone size: many; V gene: TRBV28; CDR3 DNA: TGTGCCAGCAGTTTTAACCAAGAGACCCAGTACTTC; CDR3 protein: CASSFNQETQYF
J gene: TRBJ1-5; D gene: NA; clone size: few; V gene: TRBV24-1; CDR3 DNA: TGTGCCAGCAGTGACCAGTACAATCAGCCCCAGCATTTT; CDR3 protein: CASSDQYNQPQHF
J gene: TRBJ1-2; D gene: NA; clone size: NA; V gene: TRBV24-1; CDR3 DNA: TGTGCCACCAGTGATTTTGGGGTCACCGGGGAGTACACCTTC; CDR3 protein: CATSDFGVTGEYTF
J gene: TRBJ1-2; D gene: NA; clone size: many; V gene: TRBV14; CDR3 DNA: TGTGCCAGCAGCCAAGACCAGGGCGGCTATGGCTACACCTTC; CDR3 protein: CASSQDQGGYGYTF
J gene: TRBJ2-7; D gene: NA; clone size: NA; V gene: TRBV7-9; CDR3 DNA: TGTGCCAGCAGCCCTGGTTCGGGGCTTGGCTCCTACGAGCAGTACTTC; CDR3 protein: CASSPGSGLGSYEQYF
J gene: TRBJ2-3; D gene: NA; clone size: NA; V gene: TRBV2; CDR3 DNA: TGTGCCAGCTCAGGGAGTACGCAGTATTTT; CDR3 protein: CASSGSTQYF
J gene: TRBJ2-7; D gene: NA; clone size: NA; V gene: TRBV2; CDR3 DNA: TGTGCCAGCAGTTACTCGGGTCCACAGGGAGCCGAGCAGTACTTC; CDR3 protein: CASSYSGPQGAEQYF
J gene: TRBJ1-2; D gene: TRBD1; clone size: few; V gene: TRBV9; CDR3 DNA: TGTGCCAGCAGCGTAGAAGAGACAGGGGTCTACGGCTACACCTTC; CDR3 protein: CASSVEETGVYGYTF
J gene: TRBJ1-1; D gene: NA; clone size: NA; V gene: TRBV7-3; CDR3 DNA: TGTGCCAGCGTACATACGTTGGGGGGCTTATTCACTGAAGCTTTCTTT; CDR3 protein: CASVHTLGGLFTEAFF
J gene: TRBJ2-5; D gene: NA; clone size: once; V gene: TRBV20-1; CDR3 DNA: TGCAGTGCTAGAGACCAGACAGGTTGGGGTGAGACCCAGTACTTC; CDR3 protein: CSARDQTGWGETQYF
J gene: TRBJ1-3; D gene: TRBD1; clone size: many; V gene: TRBV29-1; CDR3 DNA: TGCAGCGGAATCCAGGGGGCCTACTCTGGAAACACCATATATTTT; CDR3 protein: CSGIQGAYSGNTIYF
J gene: TRBJ1-6; D gene: TRBD1; clone size: few; V gene: TRBV6-5; CDR3 DNA: TGTGCCAGCAGTAGTTACGGGGGACAGGGCGAACCCCTCCACTTT; CDR3 protein: CASSSYGGQGEPLHF
J gene: TRBJ1-5; D gene: NA; clone size: few; V gene: TRBV7-9; CDR3 DNA: TGTGCCAGCAGCTTGACACCTTATAGCAATCAGCCCCAGCATTTT; CDR3 protein: CASSLTPYSNQPQHF
J gene: TRBJ2-7; D gene: TRBD2; clone size: NA; V gene: TRBV7-9; CDR3 DNA: TGTGCCAGCAGCATTAGCGGGAACTCCTACGAGCAGTACTTC; CDR3 protein: CASSISGNSYEQYF
J gene: TRBJ2-1; D gene: NA; clone size: few; V gene: TRBV7-2; CDR3 DNA: TGTGCCAGCAGCTTAGGTCCGGGAAATGAGCAGTTCTTC; CDR3 protein: CASSLGPGNEQFF
J gene: TRBJ1-2; D gene: NA; clone size: many; V gene: TRBV29-1; CDR3 DNA: TGCAGCGTTGAAGTAGGACCAAAAGATGGCTACACCTTC; CDR3 protein: CSVEVGPKDGYTF
J gene: TRBJ2-5; D gene: TRBD1; clone size: NA; V gene: TRBV9; CDR3 DNA: TGTGCCAGCAACGTAGGGGACAGAGAGGAAGAGACCCAGTACTTC; CDR3 protein: CASNVGDREEETQYF
J gene: TRBJ1-5; D gene: NA; clone size: once; V gene: TRBV24-1; CDR3 DNA: TGTGCCACCAGTGTAGGGGAGACCCAGCATTTT; CDR3 protein: CATSVGETQHF